The 30 T cell receptor beta chains presented below share a single source sample, sequenced in a study of shared clonotypes between healthy human individuals. Repertoires were generated with immunoSEQ multiplex PCR, while TCRdb's copy carries only in-frame clones and drops some. The data contain about 2.4 million clones, around nine tenths of them singletons. Sequenced sample: naive CD4+ T cells sorted from blood. Subset here: CD45RA+ positively selected. The receptors were gathered from a man between 18 and 29 years old in good health.

CDR3 bases: TGTGCCAGCAGCCAAGGAAGAACCTCCTACGAGCAGTACTTC. It yields the protein CASSQGRTSYEQYF. The V gene is TRBV14, the J gene TRBJ2-7; D call uncertain. The CDR3 is made up of 14 amino acids. V was clipped by 1 base and J by 0 bases, with 7 bases between them. Per germline, CDR1 SGHDN and CDR2 FVKESK.

This sequence joins TRBV6-6 and TRBJ2-7, with a tentative D call TRBD1 (5 bases). V was shortened by 2 bases and J by 1 base, with 9 bases between the two germline ends. The CDR3 extends over 14 amino acids. From germline, CDR1 is MNHNY and CDR2 SVGAGI (reference sequence). The CDR3 region is CASSYVAGSYEQYF. The CDR3 DNA is TGTGCCAGCAGTTACGTGGCAGGGTCCTACGAGCAGTACTTC.

Of note for this clone: Additional DNA sequences in this sample encode the identical CDR3. The chain is built from TRBV11-3 and TRBJ2-1, with a weak D call TRBD1 (6 bases). The CDR3 length is 14 residues. Trimming shortened V by 1 base and J by 5 bases, and 9 bases separated the two germline ends. The germline V gene encodes CDR1 SGHNT and CDR2 YENEEA. This chain's CDR3 is CASSLGRGNNEQFF. The CDR3 DNA is TGTGCCAGCAGCTTAGGCAGGGGTAACAATGAGCAGTTCTTC.

This clone was recorded only once. The chain joins TRBV25-1 to TRBJ2-1; 8 bases map to TRBD2. Per the germline V gene, CDR1 is MGHDK and CDR2 is SYGVNS. J lost 6 bases, V lost 4 bases, and 5 bases had no gene match. CDR3 length: 14 amino acids. CDR3 coding DNA: TGTGCCAGCAGTGCCGGGACTAGGGGCAATGAGCAGTTCTTC. It yields the protein CASSAGTRGNEQFF.

This clone was seen just once. Additional DNA sequences in this sample encode the identical CDR3. The chain links TRBV10-3 to TRBJ2-2; D is unresolved. Trimming removed 7 bases at V and 1 base at J, with 7 bases between. CDR1 and CDR2 from the germline V gene are ENHRY and SYGVKD. The CDR3 is made up of 13 amino acids. This CDR3 is CAITSGNTGELFF. CDR3 in DNA: TGTGCCATCACTTCAGGGAACACCGGGGAGCTGTTTTTT.

Regarding this clone: This CDR3 is also generated by other DNA sequences in the sample. The rearrangement uses TRBV28 and TRBJ1-5; D ambiguous. The CDR3 extends over 15 amino acids. Between the trimmed V and J ends, which lost 6 bases and 0 bases, there was a span of 12 bases. CDR1 and CDR2 (germline): MDHEN, SYDVKM. The CDR3 DNA sequence: TGTGCCAGCAGCCCAGGAGATTATAGCAATCAGCCCCAGCATTTT. Its translation: CASSPGDYSNQPQHF.

The sample holds a few counts of this clone. The chain joins TRBV6-1 to TRBJ1-1, with D uncertain. CDR3 size: 13 residues. V lost 10 bases to trimming and J lost 4 bases, with 16 bases between them. The V gene's germline CDR1 is MNHNS and CDR2 SASEGT. The chain's CDR3 is CATLTLQGTEAFF. CDR3 sequence (DNA): TGTGCCACCCTGACTCTCCAAGGCACTGAAGCTTTCTTT.

Note on this clone: A read error may produce the germline difference seen at one junction end. The rearrangement uses TRBV30 and TRBJ1-2, with D perhaps matching TRBD1 (6 bases). CDR3 length: 13 residues. The germline gives CDR1 GTSNPN, CDR2 SVGIG (reference sequence). CDR3 sequence reads: CASKQGPVYGYAF. DNA of the CDR3: TGTGCCTCTAAACAGGGCCCCGTCTATGGCTACGCCTTC.

The rearrangement links TRBV9 to TRBJ1-2, with TRBD1 matching over 9 bases. Germline V lookup: CDR1 SGDLS, CDR2 YYNGEE. With V trimmed by 3 bases and J by 5 bases, 8 bases remained unmatched. This CDR3 region has 15 residues. CDR3 coding DNA: TGTGCCAGCAGCGAAGGGACAGGGACGCTTTATGGCTACACCTTC. It encodes CASSEGTGTLYGYTF.

The CDR3 sequence: CAWSRGSKETQYF. The DNA for the CDR3 is TGTGCCTGGAGTCGGGGCAGTAAAGAGACCCAGTACTTC. This chain uses TRBV30 with TRBJ2-5; D is tentatively TRBD1 or TRBD2 (5 bases each). The CDR3 sequence is 13 residues long. Deletions cut 2 bases from V and 3 bases from J, with 10 bases between. Germline V gene sequence: CDR1 GTSNPN, CDR2 SVGIG (reference sequence).

The V call is TRBV2, the J call TRBJ1-6; D perhaps matches TRBD1 (5 bases). V lost 1 base and J 9 bases, leaving 16 bases between the germline ends. The CDR3 runs to 16 residues. The V gene's germline CDR1 is SNHLY and CDR2 FYNNEI. The CDR3: CASSEGGGVVGSPLHF. The CDR3 DNA sequence: TGTGCCAGCAGTGAAGGCGGGGGTGTAGTAGGTTCACCCCTCCACTTT.

This sequence joins TRBV6-6 and TRBJ2-2, with D perhaps TRBD1 or TRBD2 (6 bases each). V dropped 0 bases and J dropped 6 bases, with 14 bases sitting between them. The CDR3 has 16 amino acids. CDR1 is MNHNY, CDR2 SVGAGI, per germline (reference sequence). The CDR3 here is CASSYSAGGNAGELFF. The DNA of the CDR3 is TGTGCCAGCAGTTACTCTGCCGGGGGCAACGCCGGGGAGCTGTTTTTT.

This clone appeared once. V is TRBV5-6 and J is TRBJ2-7; 14 bases align to TRBD2. The CDR3 is 16 amino acids. Germline V gene sequence: CDR1 SGHDT, CDR2 YYEEEE. The V segment lost 8 bases and the J segment 0 bases; nucleotides outside the gene matches: 7. The DNA of the CDR3 is TGTGCCAGGACCACGACTAGCGGGAGGGACTCCTACGAGCAGTACTTC. This codes for CARTTTSGRDSYEQYF.

The rearrangement joins TRBV19 to TRBJ1-1, with 9 bases that match TRBD1. After removal of 6 bases from V and 4 bases from J, the junction contained 6 bases not matched to a gene. The CDR3 contains 14 residues. Germline CDR1 reads LNHDA; CDR2 reads SQIVND (reference sequence). The CDR3 coding sequence is TGTGCCAGTAGCTTCCTGACAGGGGGCACTGAAGCTTTCTTT. Translation: CASSFLTGGTEAFF.

The chain has TRBV9 and TRBJ1-1, with 7 positions matching TRBD1. The germline V gene encodes CDR1 SGDLS and CDR2 YYNGEE. This CDR3 region has 12 residues. Trimming at V came to 3 bases and at J to 9 bases, leaving 5 bases not matched to a gene. For the CDR3, the DNA is TGTGCCAGCAGCGGTGGGACAGCCCAAGCTTTCTTT. Amino acid sequence: CASSGGTAQAFF.

The V call is TRBV10-2, the J call TRBJ2-2; 12 positions match TRBD2. CDR1 and CDR2 from the germline V gene are WSHSY and SAAADI. The trim removed 6 bases at V and 7 bases at J, leaving 6 bases unmatched. The CDR3 runs to 15 residues. CDR3 sequence (DNA): TGCGCCAGCAGCGCTAGCGGGAGGGCTGGCGGGGAGCTGTTTTTT. It translates to CASSASGRAGGELFF.

This chain uses TRBV6-4 with TRBJ2-1, with D perhaps TRBD2 (5 bases). The V end was cut by 5 bases, the J end by 0 bases, with 11 bases between. Germline V lookup: CDR1 MRHNA, CDR2 SNTAGT. This CDR3 is built from 15 residues. CDR3 amino acids: CASSIEGSSYNEQFF. DNA of the CDR3: TGTGCCAGCAGTATAGAAGGGAGCTCCTACAATGAGCAGTTCTTC.

The chain couples TRBV14 to TRBJ1-2; TRBD1 agrees at 9 bases. Germline CDR1 and CDR2: SGHDN and FVKESK. V was pared by 6 bases and J by 2 bases, with 7 bases of the junction left unmatched. The CDR3 spans 15 residues. CDR3 sequence (DNA): TGTGCCAGCAGTGTAACAGGGGGCCCCAACTATGGCTACACCTTC. It translates to CASSVTGGPNYGYTF.

This clone has more than one count but fewer than ten. The CDR3 DNA reads as TGTGCCAGCAGCTCTCAAGGGGGCGTGAACACTGAAGCTTTCTTT. Protein product: CASSSQGGVNTEAFF. The genes are TRBV7-9 and TRBJ1-1; TRBD1 aligns across 7 bases. CDR3 length: 15 residues. V shed 4 bases, J shed 0 bases, and the junction held 5 bases outside the gene matches. Germline V CDR1 and CDR2: SEHNR, FQNEAQ (reference sequence).

The chain carries TRBV16 and TRBJ1-1; D is ambiguous. The CDR3 loop spans 16 amino acids. Trimming cost V 0 bases and J 0 bases, with 11 bases left between them. The germline V gene encodes CDR1 KGHSY and CDR2 FQNENV. The CDR3 DNA reads as TGTGCCAGCAGCCAATCCGGGCGGGGAATGAACACTGAAGCTTTCTTT. Residues: CASSQSGRGMNTEAFF.

The J gene is TRBJ2-3, the V gene TRBV10-3; 13 nucleotides line up with TRBD2. With 6 bases clipped from V and 0 bases from J, the junction kept 9 bases outside the gene matches. CDR1 ENHRY and CDR2 SYGVKD come from the germline V gene. This CDR3 spans 18 amino acids. This chain's CDR3 is CAISPGLAGDTSTDTQYF. CDR3 DNA sequence: TGTGCCATCAGCCCCGGACTAGCGGGAGACACGAGCACAGATACGCAGTATTTT.

The gene calls are TRBV7-9 and TRBJ2-5; D not certain. The V gene lost 5 bases and the J gene lost 9 bases, with 16 bases spanning the gap. The CDR3 spans 13 residues. The V gene's germline CDR1 is SEHNR and CDR2 FQNEAQ (reference sequence). This CDR3 is CASSSGVVGAQYF. CDR3 sequence (DNA): TGTGCCAGCAGCAGTGGGGTGGTTGGGGCCCAGTACTTC.

This chain links TRBV18 with TRBJ2-7; no clear D. V was shortened by 4 bases and J by 1 base, with 8 bases between the two germline ends. The CDR3 contains 13 residues. Per germline, CDR1 KGHSH and CDR2 LQKENI. This CDR3 reads CASSLVTSYEQYF. The CDR3 bases are TGTGCCAGCTCACTGGTCACTTCCTACGAGCAGTACTTC.

The chain joins TRBV28 to TRBJ1-2, with a weak D call TRBD1 (5 bases). Germline CDR1 MDHEN, CDR2 SYDVKM. The V end lost 8 bases, the J end lost 4 bases, and 14 bases lay between the germline ends. CDR3 length: 13 amino acids. CDR3 sequence reads: CASRAGTLYGYTF. CDR3 coding DNA: TGTGCCAGCCGGGCCGGGACCCTCTATGGCTACACCTTC.

The chain has TRBV9 and TRBJ2-2; D is unresolved. Germline assignment: CDR1 SGDLS and CDR2 YYNGEE. The CDR3 totals 14 residues. Trimming stripped 0 bases from V and 5 bases from J, with 8 bases between. CDR3 DNA: TGTGCCAGCAGCGTAGGGTTAGGGACCGGGGAGCTGTTTTTT. This sequence encodes CASSVGLGTGELFF.

The chain couples TRBV7-2 to TRBJ1-2; D unresolved. Germline V lookup: CDR1 SGHTA, CDR2 FQGNSA. The ends were cut back, 5 bases at V and 4 bases at J, with 14 bases in the middle. This CDR3 is 14 amino acids long. Here the CDR3 DNA reads TGTGCCAGCAGCCCGGCTGGCGGTCCCTATGGCTACACCTTC. This translates into CASSPAGGPYGYTF. Supplemented by reference TRBV7-2 and TRBJ1-2, the full variable domain reads GAGVSQSPSNKVTEKGKDVELRCDPISGHTALYWYRQSLGQGLEFLIYFQGNSAPDKSGLPSDRFSAERTGGSVSTLTIQRTQQEDSAVYLCASSPAGGPYGYTFGSGTRLTVV.

This chain links TRBV9 with TRBJ1-3; D not certain. Germline V gene sequence: CDR1 SGDLS, CDR2 YYNGEE. Trimming stripped 1 base from V and 0 bases from J, with 11 bases between. The CDR3 length is 16 residues. CDR3 DNA: TGTGCCAGCAGCGTAAACCCTGTCCTCTCTGGAAACACCATATATTTT. The encoded protein is CASSVNPVLSGNTIYF. Complete variable domain (other parts from reference TRBV9 and TRBJ1-3): DSGVTQTPKHLITATGQRVTLRCSPRSGDLSVYWYQQSLDQGLQFLIQYYNGEERAKGNILERFSAQQFPDLHSELNLSSLELGDSALYFCASSVNPVLSGNTIYFGEGSWLTVV.

V and J are TRBV11-2 and TRBJ2-3; no definite D call. Between the trimmed V and J ends, which lost 1 base and 0 bases, there was a span of 5 bases. The V gene's germline CDR1 is SGHAT and CDR2 FQNNGV. This CDR3 has 14 residues. The CDR3 loop reads CASSLAFSTDTQYF. CDR3 DNA sequence: TGTGCCAGCAGCTTAGCCTTTAGCACAGATACGCAGTATTTT. Complete variable domain (other parts from reference TRBV11-2 and TRBJ2-3): EAGVAQSPRYKIIEKRQSVAFWCNPISGHATLYWYQQILGQGPKLLIQFQNNGVVDDSQLPKDRFSAERLKGVDSTLKIQPAKLEDSAVYLCASSLAFSTDTQYFGPGTRLTVL.

The J gene is TRBJ1-5, the V gene TRBV21-1; the D call in the table, TRBD1, was not verified against the DNA. TRBV21-1 is a known pseudogene. The CDR3 has 16 amino acids. In nucleotides, the CDR3 is TGTGCCAGCAGCAAAGAAAACAGGGAGTCGGCTCAGCCCCAGCATTTT. This translates into CASSKENRESAQPQHF.

The rearrangement uses TRBV9 and TRBJ2-3, with 8 bases fitting TRBD2. The germline CDR1 and CDR2 sequences are SGDLS and YYNGEE. V lost 5 bases, J lost 5 bases, and 4 bases stayed unmatched. This CDR3 comprises 13 residues. The CDR3 DNA sequence: TGTGCCAGCAGTCCCGGGACTAGAGATACGCAGTATTTT. This gives the protein CASSPGTRDTQYF.